This T cell receptor beta chain was captured by sequencing in a study of breast tumors, draining lymph nodes, adjacent tissues. Remarks on this clonotype: The antigen is undetermined.

Breast cancer patients provided tissue from their axillary draining lymph nodes. TCRdb re-called the multiplex PCR reads through MiXCR, storing one row per CDR3 protein. The data show approximately 100,000 distinct CDR3 sequences, 30% seen once. Study outcomes and limitations: Tumors had less TCR diversity than lymph nodes, more than nontumor tissue.

CDR3 length: 16 residues. Germline values: CDR1 SNHLY, CDR2 FYNNEI. The ends lost 3 bases at V and 6 bases at J; junction bases unmatched: 7. The chain is built from TRBV2 and TRBJ2-1, with 11 bases fitting TRBD2. What was sequenced was axillary lymph node tissue. This clonotype was sampled from a female donor with breast cancer. Some clones in this sample may be carry-over from other donors' samples. This CDR3 is CASSEGVAGGLNEQFF. CDR3 nucleotide sequence: TGTGCCAGCAGTGAGGGGGTAGCGGGAGGGCTCAATGAGCAGTTCTTC. The full variable domain, with the rest looked up from reference TRBV2 and TRBJ2-1, is EPEVTQTPSHQVTQMGQEVILRCVPISNHLYFYWYRQILGQKVEFLVSFYNNEISEKSEIFDDQFSVERPDGSNFTLKIRSTKLEDSAMYFCASSEGVAGGLNEQFFGPGTRLTVL.